This is a list of T cell receptor beta chains from one sample in a study of molecular identifiers for immune sequencing clone quantification. Using its own MiXCR run on the PCR reads, TCRdb lists one record per CDR3 protein. The data show over 90,000 distinct CDR3 sequences, about 35% seen once. The sequenced sample consisted of naive CD8+ T cells from blood, with Jurkat cell RNA spiked in. These receptors were taken from a human donor in good health. Some libraries in this study had Jurkat cell RNA spiked in. CDR3s include the opening cysteine and the closing phenylalanine or tryptophan. The order of the fields is V gene, CDR3 length, D gene, CDR3 protein. D genes are given only for firm matches.

TRBV10-2	18	TRBD2	CASRLTSVSRFGRETQYF
TRBV5-6	17	NA	CASSFGQLLTDPYGYTF
TRBV2	16	NA	CATKVAVQGGGSEAFF
TRBV29-1	12	NA	CSVEELDTEAFF
TRBV13	14	NA	CASSLGLAKNIQYF
TRBV18	15	NA	CASSGLDRPSYEQYF
TRBV25-1	15	NA	CASGGSGREDQPQHF
TRBV9	14	NA	CASSVVGDNQPQHF
TRBV28	16	NA	CASSLLPGALGEPQYF
TRBV19	15	NA	CASSEKGDGTYEQYF
TRBV28	14	NA	CASNILGATDTQYF
TRBV12-3/TRBV12-4	14	NA	CASSLSAAQETQYF
TRBV28	10	NA	CARRNNEQFF
TRBV11-2	17	NA	CASSLKSVLGSGYGYTF
TRBV9	15	NA	CASSVDGGVQETQYF
TRBV28	15	TRBD1	CASTATGTGKGGNTF
TRBV20-1	16	TRBD2	CSARVVVGLTPYEQYF
TRBV28	12	NA	CASRLFTGELFF
TRBV11-1	17	NA	CASSNVPRKSSYNEQFF
TRBV7-9	15	NA	CASSLLVGVDNEQFF
TRBV13	15	NA	CASSLGTSGANVLTF
TRBV27	16	NA	CAGAERLGTPIYEQYF
TRBV19	15	NA	CASSTPDSSPYEQYF